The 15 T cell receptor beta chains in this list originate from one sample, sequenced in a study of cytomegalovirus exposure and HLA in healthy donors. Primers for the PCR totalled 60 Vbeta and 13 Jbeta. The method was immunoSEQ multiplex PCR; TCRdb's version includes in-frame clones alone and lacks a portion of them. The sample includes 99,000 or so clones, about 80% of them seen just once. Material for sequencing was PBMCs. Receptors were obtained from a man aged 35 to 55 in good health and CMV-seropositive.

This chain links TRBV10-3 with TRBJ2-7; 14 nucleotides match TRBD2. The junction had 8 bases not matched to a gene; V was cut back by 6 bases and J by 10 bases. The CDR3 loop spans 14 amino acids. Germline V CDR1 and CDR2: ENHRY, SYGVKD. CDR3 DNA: TGTGCCATCAGCTTGGGACTAGCGGGAGACCGTCAGTACTTC. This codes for CAISLGLAGDRQYF.

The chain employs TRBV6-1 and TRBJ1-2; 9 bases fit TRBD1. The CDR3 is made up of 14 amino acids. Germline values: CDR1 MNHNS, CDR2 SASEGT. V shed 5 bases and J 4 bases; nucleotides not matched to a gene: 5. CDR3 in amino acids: CASSMGDRVYGYTF. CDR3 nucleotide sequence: TGTGCCAGCAGTATGGGGGACAGGGTCTATGGCTACACCTTC.

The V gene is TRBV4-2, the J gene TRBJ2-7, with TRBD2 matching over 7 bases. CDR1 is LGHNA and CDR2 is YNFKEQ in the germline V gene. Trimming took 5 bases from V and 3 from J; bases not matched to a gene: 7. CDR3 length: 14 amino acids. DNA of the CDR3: TGTGCCAGCAGCAACTCCGCGGGAGTCTACGAGCAGTACTTC. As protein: CASSNSAGVYEQYF.

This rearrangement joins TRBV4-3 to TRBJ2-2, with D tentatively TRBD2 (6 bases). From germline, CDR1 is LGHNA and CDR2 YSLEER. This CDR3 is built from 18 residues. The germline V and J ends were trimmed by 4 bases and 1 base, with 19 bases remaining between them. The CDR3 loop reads CASSPGRERKGNTGELFF. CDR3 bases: TGCGCCAGCAGCCCAGGACGGGAGCGGAAAGGGAACACCGGGGAGCTGTTTTTT.

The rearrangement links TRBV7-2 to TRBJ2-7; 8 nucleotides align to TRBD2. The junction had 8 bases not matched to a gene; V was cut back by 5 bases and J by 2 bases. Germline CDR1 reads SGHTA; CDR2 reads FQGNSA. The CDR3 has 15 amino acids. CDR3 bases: TGTGCCAGCAGCCCCGTTTTTAGCGGGACCTACGAGCAGTACTTC. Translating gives CASSPVFSGTYEQYF.

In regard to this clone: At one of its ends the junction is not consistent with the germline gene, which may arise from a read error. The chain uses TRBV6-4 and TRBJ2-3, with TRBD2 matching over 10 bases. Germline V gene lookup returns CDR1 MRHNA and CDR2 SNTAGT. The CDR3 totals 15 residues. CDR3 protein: CASSEQAGGADPQYF. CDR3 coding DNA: TGTGCCAGCAGTGAACAAGCGGGGGGGGCAGATCCGCAGTATTTT.

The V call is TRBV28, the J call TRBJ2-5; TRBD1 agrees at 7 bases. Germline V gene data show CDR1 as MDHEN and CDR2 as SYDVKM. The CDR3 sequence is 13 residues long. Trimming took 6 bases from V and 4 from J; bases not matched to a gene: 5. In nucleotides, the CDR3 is TGTGCCAGCAGAACGACAGGGACAGAGACCCAGTACTTC. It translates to CASRTTGTETQYF.

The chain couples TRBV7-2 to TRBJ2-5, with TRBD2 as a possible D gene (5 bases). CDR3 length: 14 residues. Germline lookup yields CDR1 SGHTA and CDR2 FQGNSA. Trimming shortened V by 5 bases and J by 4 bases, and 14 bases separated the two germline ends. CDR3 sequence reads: CASSTRAQVETQYF. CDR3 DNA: TGTGCCAGCAGCACGAGGGCTCAGGTAGAGACCCAGTACTTC. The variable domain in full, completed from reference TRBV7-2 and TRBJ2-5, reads GAGVSQSPSNKVTEKGKDVELRCDPISGHTALYWYRQSLGQGLEFLIYFQGNSAPDKSGLPSDRFSAERTGGSVSTLTIQRTQQEDSAVYLCASSTRAQVETQYFGPGTRLLVL.

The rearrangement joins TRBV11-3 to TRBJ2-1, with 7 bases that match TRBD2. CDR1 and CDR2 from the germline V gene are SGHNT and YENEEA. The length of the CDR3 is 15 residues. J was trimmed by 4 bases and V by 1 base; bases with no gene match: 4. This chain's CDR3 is CASSLGGSVYNEQFF. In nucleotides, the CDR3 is TGTGCCAGCAGCTTAGGCGGGAGTGTTTACAATGAGCAGTTCTTC.

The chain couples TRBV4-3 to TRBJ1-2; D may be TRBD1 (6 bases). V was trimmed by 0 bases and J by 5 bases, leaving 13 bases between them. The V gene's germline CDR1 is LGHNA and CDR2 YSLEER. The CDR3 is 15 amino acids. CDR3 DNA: TGCGCCAGCAGCCAAGAGGGGGGGCCTGGGTATGGCTACACCTTC. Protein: CASSQEGGPGYGYTF.

CDR3: CATGGARYEQYF. CDR3 DNA: TGTGCCACCGGGGGGGCCCGCTACGAGCAGTACTTC. The genes are TRBV10-3 and TRBJ2-5; 8 nucleotides line up with TRBD2. Judging by the DNA end, TRBJ2-7 fits better; the J call may be wrong. Germline CDR1 ENHRY, CDR2 SYGVKD. CDR3 length equals 12 residues.

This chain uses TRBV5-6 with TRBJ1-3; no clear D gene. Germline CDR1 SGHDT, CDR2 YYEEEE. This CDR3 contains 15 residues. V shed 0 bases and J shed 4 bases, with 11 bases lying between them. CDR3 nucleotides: TGTGCCAGCAGCTTGGTGAGGGCTTCAGGAAACACCATATATTTT. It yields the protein CASSLVRASGNTIYF. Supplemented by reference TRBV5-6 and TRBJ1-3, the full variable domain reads DAGVTQSPTHLIKTRGQQVTLRCSPKSGHDTVSWYQQALGQGPQFIFQYYEEEERQRGNFPDRFSGHQFPNYSSELNVNALLLGDSALYLCASSLVRASGNTIYFGEGSWLTVV.

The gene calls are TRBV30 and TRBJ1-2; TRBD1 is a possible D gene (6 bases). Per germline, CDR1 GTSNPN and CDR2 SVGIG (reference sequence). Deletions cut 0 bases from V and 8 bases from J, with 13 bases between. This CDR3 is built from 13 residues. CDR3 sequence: CAWSVRQGQGYTF. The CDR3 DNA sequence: TGTGCCTGGAGTGTACGCCAGGGGCAGGGCTACACCTTC.

Here the CDR3 DNA reads TGCGCCAGCAGCCCCGGGATCCTGAACACCGGGGAGCTGTTTTTT. Protein: CASSPGILNTGELFF. The chain uses TRBV5-1 and TRBJ2-2, with a tentative D call TRBD2 (5 bases). CDR3 length: 15 amino acids. With 4 bases removed from V and 1 base from J, the gap between germline ends came to 11 bases. The V gene's germline CDR1 is SGHRS and CDR2 YFSETQ.

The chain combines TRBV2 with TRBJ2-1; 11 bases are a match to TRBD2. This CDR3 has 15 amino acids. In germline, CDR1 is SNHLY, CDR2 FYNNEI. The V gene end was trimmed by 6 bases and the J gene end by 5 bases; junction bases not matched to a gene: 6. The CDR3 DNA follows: TGTGCCAGCAGGGGGACTAGCGGACCCCACAATGAGCAGTTCTTC. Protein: CASRGTSGPHNEQFF.